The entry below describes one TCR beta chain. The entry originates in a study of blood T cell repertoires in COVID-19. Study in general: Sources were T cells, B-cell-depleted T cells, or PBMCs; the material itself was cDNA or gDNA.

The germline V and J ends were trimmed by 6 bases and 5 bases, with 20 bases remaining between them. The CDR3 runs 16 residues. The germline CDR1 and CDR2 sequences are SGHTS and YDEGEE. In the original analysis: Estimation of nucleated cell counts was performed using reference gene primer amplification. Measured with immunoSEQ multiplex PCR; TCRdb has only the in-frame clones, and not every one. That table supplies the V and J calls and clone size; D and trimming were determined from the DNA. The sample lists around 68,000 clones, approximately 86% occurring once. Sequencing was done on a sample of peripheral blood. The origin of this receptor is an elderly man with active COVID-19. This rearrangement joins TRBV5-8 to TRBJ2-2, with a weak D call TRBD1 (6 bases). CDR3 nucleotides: TGTGCCAGCACGTCCTACAGGGTGGTGAATACCGGGGAGCTGTTTTTT. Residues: CASTSYRVVNTGELFF.